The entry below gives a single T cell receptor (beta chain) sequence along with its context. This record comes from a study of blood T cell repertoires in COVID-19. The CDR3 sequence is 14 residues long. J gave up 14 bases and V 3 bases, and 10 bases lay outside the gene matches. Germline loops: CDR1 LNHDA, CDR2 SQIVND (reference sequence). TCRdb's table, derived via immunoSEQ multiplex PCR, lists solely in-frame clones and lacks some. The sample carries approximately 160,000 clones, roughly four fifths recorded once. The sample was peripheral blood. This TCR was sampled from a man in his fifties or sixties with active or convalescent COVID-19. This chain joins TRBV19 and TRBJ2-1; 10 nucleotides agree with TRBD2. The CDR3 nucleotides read TGTGCCAGTAGTATTGCCTCTGAGCGGGGGGGAAAGTTCTTC. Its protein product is CASSIASERGGKFF.